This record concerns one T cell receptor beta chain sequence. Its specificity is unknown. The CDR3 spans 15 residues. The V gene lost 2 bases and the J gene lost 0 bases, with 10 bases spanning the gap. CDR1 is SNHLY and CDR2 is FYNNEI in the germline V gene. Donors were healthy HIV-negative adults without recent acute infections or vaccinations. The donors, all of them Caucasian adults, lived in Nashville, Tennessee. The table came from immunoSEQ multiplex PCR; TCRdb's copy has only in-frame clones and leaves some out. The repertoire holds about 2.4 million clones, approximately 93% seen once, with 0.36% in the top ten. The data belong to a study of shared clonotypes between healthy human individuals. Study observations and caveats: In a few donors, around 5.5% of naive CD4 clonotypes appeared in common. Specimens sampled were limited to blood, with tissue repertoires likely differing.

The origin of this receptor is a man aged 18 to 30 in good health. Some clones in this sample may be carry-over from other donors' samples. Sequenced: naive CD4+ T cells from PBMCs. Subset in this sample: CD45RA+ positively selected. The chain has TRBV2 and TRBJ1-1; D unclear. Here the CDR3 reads CASSEKFTVNTEAFF. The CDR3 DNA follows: TGTGCCAGCAGTGAAAAATTTACAGTGAACACTGAAGCTTTCTTT.